In this sample, the clone carrying this T cell receptor beta chain turned up once. Its antigen remains unidentified. These data come from a study of T cell responses to AZD1222 COVID-19 vaccine. CDR3 length equals 13 residues. Germline CDR1 LNHNV, CDR2 YYDKDF (reference sequence). V lost 7 bases to trimming and J lost 12 bases; unmatched junction nucleotides: 8. Whole-study results and caveats: Close to half of spike-specific TCRs reportedly recognize unmutated variant regions. Seropositivity was recorded at baseline in only five to seven AZD1222 recipients. The study found Spike-specific TCR breadth and depth rose after two AZD1222 doses. Females made up more of the donors, who were largely white British, and clonal diversity may have come out too low.

The data were produced by immunoSEQ multiplex PCR, yet TCRdb's version contains in-frame clones alone and is incomplete. The repertoire holds 150,000 to 200,000 clones, with around 90% as singletons. This chain joins TRBV15 and TRBJ1-6, with 8 nucleotides matching TRBD1. The TCR sequence derives from an adult who received the AZD1222 COVID-19 vaccine. Sequences were derived from peripheral blood, sampled 28 days after the second AZD1222 dose. As DNA, the CDR3 is TGTGCCACCACCGAGGGACAGGTCGGACCCCTCCACTTT. Translated: CATTEGQVGPLHF.